This passage covers 28 T cell receptor beta chains from one sample sequenced in a study of Ad26.COV2.S vaccination and SARS-CoV-2 variants. This table comes from immunoSEQ multiplex PCR, and its TCRdb copy is limited to in-frame clones, with some not included. This table has about 680,000 clones, roughly 90% appearing once. Noted treatment: roughly 20 received Ad26.COV2.S at low or high dose, single or two shots; about 5 received placebo; per-sample allocation not given. It was on day 63 after the first vaccine or placebo injection that samples were taken. The specimen was peripheral blood, collected in a trial of Ad26.COV2.S vaccine versus placebo. All receptors derive from a person aged 18-60 years who received the Ad26.COV2.S COVID-19 vaccine or a placebo.

The genes are TRBV19 and TRBJ1-5; D may be TRBD1 (6 bases). This CDR3 is 15 amino acids long. V lost 5 bases and J 7 bases, leaving 18 bases between the germline ends. Germline CDR1 and CDR2: LNHDA and SQIVND (reference sequence). The CDR3 loop is CASSAVQGWDQPQHF. CDR3 nucleotide sequence: TGTGCCAGTAGTGCCGTACAGGGATGGGACCAGCCCCAGCATTTT.

This chain links TRBV3-1 (or the pseudogene TRBV3-2) with TRBJ1-1, with 9 bases fitting TRBD1. The V gene's germline CDR1 is LGHDT and CDR2 YNNKEL (reference sequence). The CDR3 is 15 amino acids. V lost 4 bases and J lost 4; bases outside the gene matches: 7. The CDR3 DNA follows: TGTGCCAGCAGCCGTTCGGGACAGGGAGTCACTGAAGCTTTCTTT. Its translation: CASSRSGQGVTEAFF.

The V call is TRBV20-1, the J call TRBJ2-7; D unclear. Trimming took 7 bases from V and 0 from J, leaving 7 bases between them. From germline, CDR1 is DFQATT and CDR2 SNEGSKA (reference sequence). This CDR3 has 11 residues. The CDR3 region is CSGRDSYEQYF. The CDR3 coding sequence is TGCAGTGGGAGAGACTCCTACGAGCAGTACTTC.

This sequence joins TRBV6-5 and TRBJ2-7; 7 nucleotides agree with TRBD2. With V trimmed by 2 bases and J by 5 bases, 9 bases remained unmatched. CDR3 size: 15 residues. Germline CDR1 and CDR2: MNHEY and SVGAGI. The CDR3 sequence is CASSYPTGLRHEQYF. DNA of the CDR3: TGTGCCAGCAGTTACCCCACGGGACTACGGCACGAGCAGTACTTC.

This chain joins TRBV11-3 and TRBJ2-2; 8 bases agree with TRBD1. CDR3 length: 15 amino acids. In germline, CDR1 is SGHNT, CDR2 YENEEA. V lost 5 bases and J lost 2; bases outside the gene matches: 4. This CDR3 is CASSPGQANTGELFF. The CDR3, as DNA: TGTGCCAGCAGCCCGGGACAGGCCAACACCGGGGAGCTGTTTTTT. The full variable domain, rest sourced from reference TRBV11-3 and TRBJ2-2, is EAGVVQSPRYKIIEKKQPVAFWCNPISGHNTLYWYLQNLGQGPELLIRYENEEAVDDSQLPKDRFSAERLKGVDSTLKIQPAELGDSAVYLCASSPGQANTGELFFGEGSRLTVL.

V and J are TRBV27 and TRBJ1-5; TRBD1 is a possible D gene (5 bases). The germline V gene encodes CDR1 MNHEY and CDR2 SMNVEV (reference sequence). V was shortened by 6 bases and J by 2 bases, with 14 bases between the two germline ends. The CDR3 is 15 amino acids. CDR3 nucleotide sequence: TGTGCCAGCAGCCCGTGGGGGGAGGGCAATCAGCCCCAGCATTTT. Translated, it gives CASSPWGEGNQPQHF.

On this clone: This CDR3 is also generated by other DNA sequences in the sample. The chain links TRBV7-9 to TRBJ2-5; a possible D gene is TRBD2 (6 bases). This CDR3 region has 13 residues. Germline CDR1 SEHNR, CDR2 FQNEAQ (reference sequence). Between the trimmed V and J ends, which lost 1 base and 4 bases, there was a span of 7 bases. CDR3: CASSLVGGETQYF. CDR3 coding DNA: TGTGCCAGCAGCTTAGTCGGGGGAGAGACCCAGTACTTC.

With respect to this clone: The sample has other DNA sequences that encode this CDR3 too. The chain carries TRBV9 and TRBJ2-1; D uncertain. Germline CDR1 SGDLS, CDR2 YYNGEE. Trimming took 2 bases from V and 2 from J, leaving 11 bases between them. This CDR3 has 15 residues. The CDR3 loop is CASSVGGGAYNEQFF. Here the CDR3 DNA reads TGTGCCAGCAGCGTCGGCGGCGGAGCCTACAATGAGCAGTTCTTC. The variable domain in full, with the rest retrieved from reference TRBV9 and TRBJ2-1, is DSGVTQTPKHLITATGQRVTLRCSPRSGDLSVYWYQQSLDQGLQFLIQYYNGEERAKGNILERFSAQQFPDLHSELNLSSLELGDSALYFCASSVGGGAYNEQFFGPGTRLTVL.

V gene TRBV20-1 combines with J gene TRBJ1-2; possible D gene TRBD1, 5 bases. The CDR3 runs to 13 residues. Trimming cost V 3 bases and J 2 bases, with 10 bases left between them. CDR1 DFQATT and CDR2 SNEGSKA come from the germline V gene (reference sequence). CDR3 DNA: TGCAGTGCTAGTCGCGGGGCGAACTATGGCTACACCTTC. It codes for CSASRGANYGYTF.

This sequence joins TRBV5-1 and TRBJ2-1; D unclear. CDR3 size: 16 residues. Trimming removed 4 bases at V and 5 bases at J, with 19 bases between. CDR1 is SGHRS and CDR2 is YFSETQ in the germline V gene. Here the CDR3 reads CASSPDPVTENNEQFF. The CDR3 nucleotides read TGCGCCAGCAGCCCCGACCCTGTTACAGAGAACAATGAGCAGTTCTTC.

The chain has TRBV14 and TRBJ2-7; 11 bases are shared with TRBD2. This CDR3 is 15 amino acids long. The V gene end was trimmed by 2 bases and the J gene end by 4 bases; junction bases not matched to a gene: 4. Per germline, CDR1 SGHDN and CDR2 FVKESK. The CDR3 region is CASSQTSGRQYEQYF. CDR3 in DNA: TGTGCCAGCAGCCAAACTAGCGGGAGACAATACGAGCAGTACTTC.

The rearrangement uses TRBV7-9 and TRBJ2-5; the match to TRBD2 covers 10 bases. The junction had 11 bases not matched to a gene; V was cut back by 2 bases and J by 5 bases. This CDR3 has 17 amino acids. Germline V gives CDR1 SEHNR, CDR2 FQNEAQ (reference sequence). CDR3 in DNA: TGTGCCAGCAGCTTATCGGCTCGGCTAGCGGGAGCGGAGACCCAGTACTTC. Translation gives CASSLSARLAGAETQYF.

The CDR3 protein is CSVGTGIEAFF. The CDR3 DNA follows: TGCAGCGTGGGAACAGGGATTGAAGCTTTCTTT. The V and J genes are TRBV29-1 and TRBJ1-1, with D possibly being TRBD1 (6 bases). The CDR3 runs 11 residues. CDR1 is SQVTM and CDR2 is ANQGSEA in the germline V gene. Trimming shortened V by 6 bases and J by 7 bases, and 12 bases separated the two germline ends.

The chain combines TRBV7-6 with TRBJ2-2; D perhaps matches TRBD2 (6 bases). The CDR3 runs 16 residues. In germline, CDR1 is SGHVS, CDR2 FNYEAQ. Trimming pared 1 base from V and 2 bases from J, leaving 11 bases between. As DNA, the CDR3 is TGTGCCAGCAGCTTAGGGTTAGCGGAAAACACCGGGGAGCTGTTTTTT. Translating gives CASSLGLAENTGELFF.

The rearrangement joins TRBV5-1 to TRBJ1-2, with D possibly matching TRBD1 (5 bases). Germline V gene lookup returns CDR1 SGHRS and CDR2 YFSETQ. The CDR3 is 13 amino acids. V lost 0 bases to trimming and J lost 6 bases, with 9 bases between them. CDR3 nucleotide sequence: TGCGCCAGCAGCTTGGGTGGGGCGGATGGCTACACCTTC. Protein sequence: CASSLGGADGYTF.

The chain couples TRBV5-4 to TRBJ2-5; TRBD2 aligns across 14 bases. In germline, CDR1 is SGHNT, CDR2 YYREEE (reference sequence). With V trimmed by 3 bases and J by 8 bases, 6 bases remained unmatched. The CDR3 totals 15 residues. The CDR3 is CASSYEGLAGDTQYF. CDR3 DNA: TGTGCCAGCAGCTACGAGGGACTAGCGGGAGACACCCAGTACTTC.

This chain's CDR3 is CASSLGQGLDGYTF. The CDR3 DNA sequence: TGTGCCAGCAGCCTGGGACAGGGACTTGATGGCTACACCTTC. V usage is TRBV11-2 and J usage is TRBJ1-2; 9 bases align to TRBD1. Germline CDR1 SGHAT, CDR2 FQNNGV. J was trimmed by 6 bases and V by 5 bases; bases with no gene match: 7. The CDR3 length is 14 residues.

The rearrangement joins TRBV6-6 to TRBJ2-7; D remains unclear. This CDR3 has 13 residues. The V and J ends lost 0 bases and 4 bases respectively, with 7 bases between them. Germline V CDR1 and CDR2: MNHNY, SVGAGI (reference sequence). CDR3 in DNA: TGTGCCAGCAGTTACTCAGTCTGGTACGAGCAGTACTTC. This translates into CASSYSVWYEQYF.

The chain carries TRBV4-2 and TRBJ2-7, with TRBD1 matching 7 bases. Per the germline V gene, CDR1 is LGHNA and CDR2 is YNFKEQ. The length of the CDR3 is 15 residues. V lost 4 bases, J lost 2 bases, and 8 bases stayed unmatched. The CDR3 loop is CASSPEGTETYEQYF. CDR3 bases: TGTGCCAGCAGCCCTGAAGGGACAGAGACCTACGAGCAGTACTTC.

The J gene is TRBJ2-7, the V gene TRBV7-2, with D unclear. Trimming shortened V by 1 base and J by 3 bases, and 10 bases separated the two germline ends. Germline assignment: CDR1 SGHTA and CDR2 FQGNSA. CDR3 length: 14 amino acids. In nucleotides, the CDR3 is TGTGCCAGCAGCTTAGAAAGCCGGTTCTACGAGCAGTACTTC. Its translation is CASSLESRFYEQYF. Drawing the rest from reference TRBV7-2 and TRBJ2-7, the complete variable domain is GAGVSQSPSNKVTEKGKDVELRCDPISGHTALYWYRQSLGQGLEFLIYFQGNSAPDKSGLPSDRFSAERTGGSVSTLTIQRTQQEDSAVYLCASSLESRFYEQYFGPGTRLTVT.

In its sample, this clone was seen once. The V gene is TRBV2, the J gene TRBJ1-5; possibly TRBD1 for D (6 bases). Trimming removed 7 bases from V and 0 bases from J, with 19 bases in between. CDR1 and CDR2 (germline): SNHLY, FYNNEI. The CDR3 contains 17 residues. The CDR3 DNA sequence: TGTGCCAGCACCTGGGACACTTTGTCGTTTAGCAATCAGCCCCAGCATTTT. This sequence encodes CASTWDTLSFSNQPQHF. Based on the CDR3 plus reference TRBV2 and TRBJ1-5, the full variable domain is EPEVTQTPSHQVTQMGQEVILRCVPISNHLYFYWYRQILGQKVEFLVSFYNNEISEKSEIFDDQFSVERPDGSNFTLKIRSTKLEDSAMYFCASTWDTLSFSNQPQHFGDGTRLSIL.

The genes are TRBV30 and TRBJ1-1, with a tentative D call TRBD1 (5 bases). The ends were cut back, 0 bases at V and 0 bases at J, with 11 bases in the middle. CDR1 and CDR2 from the germline V gene are GTSNPN and SVGIG (reference sequence). The CDR3 runs to 15 residues. In nucleotides, the CDR3 is TGTGCCTGGAGTGTACTGGGGCGGCTGAACACTGAAGCTTTCTTT. Protein sequence: CAWSVLGRLNTEAFF.

The rearrangement uses TRBV7-9 and TRBJ2-5; D is possibly TRBD1 or TRBD2 (5 bases each). V was pared by 1 base and J by 5 bases, with 14 bases between. Germline V gives CDR1 SEHNR, CDR2 FQNEAQ (reference sequence). The length of the CDR3 is 15 residues. The CDR3 DNA is TGTGCCAGCAGCTTAGGAGCAGGGAGTACGGAGACCCAGTACTTC. It specifies CASSLGAGSTETQYF. Full variable domain (rest looked up from reference TRBV7-9 and TRBJ2-5): DTGVSQNPRHKITKRGQNVTFRCDPISEHNRLYWYRQTLGQGPEFLTYFQNEAQLEKSRLLSDRFSAERPKGSFSTLEIQRTEQGDSAMYLCASSLGAGSTETQYFGPGTRLLVL.

This chain connects TRBV10-3 to TRBJ2-3, with TRBD1 identical over 8 bases. The CDR3 loop spans 14 amino acids. Germline trimming cut 6 bases from V and 5 bases from J; bases unmatched to any gene: 7. Germline values: CDR1 ENHRY, CDR2 SYGVKD. CDR3 DNA sequence: TGTGCCATCAGGAGGGACAGGTCGGGAGATACGCAGTATTTT. Amino acid sequence: CAIRRDRSGDTQYF.

The V gene is TRBV7-9, the J gene TRBJ2-2, with a weak D call TRBD1 (5 bases). Germline CDR1 and CDR2: SEHNR and FQNEAQ (reference sequence). This CDR3 is built from 14 residues. Trimming cost V 5 bases and J 1 base, with 8 bases left between them. CDR3 coding DNA: TGTGCCAGCAGCCCCACAGGGAACACCGGGGAGCTGTTTTTT. Protein: CASSPTGNTGELFF.

V and J are TRBV6-2 or TRBV6-3 and TRBJ1-5, with D perhaps matching TRBD1 (6 bases). The CDR3 has 16 residues. The V gene lost 5 bases and the J gene lost 4 bases, with 18 bases spanning the gap. Germline loops: CDR1 MNHEY, CDR2 SVGEGT. CDR3 nucleotides: TGTGCCAGCAGTCCCAGGGGCTGGGGTGGAAATCAGCCCCAGCATTTT. This gives the protein CASSPRGWGGNQPQHF.

Written as DNA, the CDR3 is TGCGCCAGCAGCCTGGCTGCGACTAGCGGGAGGGCCGGAGATACGCAGTATTTT. It is translated as CASSLAATSGRAGDTQYF. V gene TRBV5-1 combines with J gene TRBJ2-3; 14 bases are a match to TRBD2. Germline loops: CDR1 SGHRS, CDR2 YFSETQ. V shed 4 bases and J 5 bases; nucleotides not matched to a gene: 12. The CDR3 covers 18 residues.

This chain connects TRBV20-1 to TRBJ2-3; D uncertain. The CDR3 is 11 amino acids. Germline CDR1 is DFQATT and CDR2 is SNEGSKA (reference sequence). V lost 1 base to trimming and J lost 4 bases, with 3 bases between them. Here the CDR3 reads CSARVPDTQYF. The DNA for the CDR3 is TGCAGTGCTAGAGTGCCAGATACGCAGTATTTT.